These T cell receptor beta chains were read from a single sample in a study of cytomegalovirus exposure and HLA in healthy donors. The table came from immunoSEQ multiplex PCR; TCRdb's copy has only in-frame clones and leaves some out. The table records roughly 34,000 clones, 84% of them present only once. The sequencing sample was made of PBMCs. These receptor sequences come from a woman aged 18-29 years in good health and CMV-seronegative. CDR3s include the opening cysteine and the closing phenylalanine or tryptophan. A D gene is named only where the DNA matches it firmly. Clone size, where shown, is once, few, many, or a class for clones that have expanded.

abundance,d_gene,v_gene,j_gene,len,CDR3nt,CDR3aa
NA,NA,TRBV7-6,TRBJ2-1,14,TGTGCCAGCAGCTTAGTGGGAGGTCCCGATGAGCAGTTCTTC,CASSLVGGPDEQFF
NA,TRBD2,TRBV4-3,TRBJ2-2,20,TGCGCCAGCAGCCAAGACTATAACGGTGCGGGGGGGACAATAACCGGGGAGCTGTTTTTT,CASSQDYNGAGGTITGELFF
NA,NA,TRBV7-8,TRBJ2-6,11,TGTGCCAGCAGCTTTGCGAATGTCCTGACTTTC,CASSFANVLTF
NA,NA,TRBV11-3,TRBJ2-5,15,TGTGCCAGCAGCTTAGCATGGACAGAACAAGAGACCCAGTACTTC,CASSLAWTEQETQYF
NA,TRBD1,TRBV30,TRBJ1-1,14,TGTGCCTGGAGTGTGGCAGGGGGTTACACTGAAGCTTTCTTT,CAWSVAGGYTEAFF
NA,TRBD1,TRBV29-1,TRBJ2-5,12,TGCAGCGTTGACAGGGGGCGGGAGACCCAGTACTTC,CSVDRGRETQYF
NA,NA,TRBV25-1,TRBJ2-5,14,TGTGCCAGCAGCCCACTAGTTGTGACGGAGACCCAGTACTTC,CASSPLVVTETQYF
NA,NA,TRBV10-3,TRBJ1-1,13,TGTGCCGGTAGACAGGAATTGAACACTGAAGCTTTCTTT,CAGRQELNTEAFF
NA,NA,TRBV21-1,TRBJ2-3,16,TGTGCCAGCAGCAAAAGGGGCAGAGCTAGCACAGATACGCAGTATTTT,CASSKRGRASTDTQYF
few,NA,TRBV21-1,TRBJ2-1,16,TGTGCCAGAGACTCCCCCGGGACAGGGTTGGGCGATGAGCAGTTCTTC,CARDSPGTGLGDEQFF
NA,TRBD1,TRBV19,TRBJ2-7,17,TGTGCCAGTAGTGTTTCGGGACAGGGGACAACAAAGTGGGAGCAGTACTTC,CASSVSGQGTTKWEQYF
once,NA,TRBV19,TRBJ2-7,14,TGTGCCAGTAGTTATTGGCAGGGACACTACGAGCAGTACTTC,CASSYWQGHYEQYF
NA,NA,TRBV6-5,TRBJ2-5,15,TGTGCCAGCACCTTATATAGTGACAGAGGAGAGACCCAGTACTTC,CASTLYSDRGETQYF
few,TRBD1,TRBV6-5,TRBJ2-5,14,TGTGCCAGCAGTTCCGGGACAGGGGTTGGAGAGCAGTACTTC,CASSSGTGVGEQYF
NA,TRBD1,TRBV4-3,TRBJ2-5,17,TGCGCCAGCAGCCAAGAATGGGACAGGGGCGTTGGGGAGACCCAGTACTTC,CASSQEWDRGVGETQYF
NA,NA,TRBV2,TRBJ1-6,15,TGTGCCAGCAGTGAAGCCGACAGGTCGGATTCACCCCTCAACTTT,CASSEADRSDSPLNF
NA,TRBD2,TRBV7-8,TRBJ2-7,18,TGTGCCTGCACGAGGAGGACTAGCGGGAGGGCCTGGTCCTACGAGCAGTACTTC,CACTRRTSGRAWSYEQYF
NA,NA,TRBV7-6,TRBJ2-2,14,TGTGCCAGCAGCAGGAGTCCGGTCACCGGGGAGCTGTTTTTT,CASSRSPVTGELFF
NA,TRBD2,TRBV5-6,TRBJ2-3,17,TGTGCCAGCAGCCCCTTGTCGCTAGCGGGAGTAGGTAGCACGCAGTATTTT,CASSPLSLAGVGSTQYF
NA,TRBD2,TRBV29-1,TRBJ2-7,15,TGCAGCGTGCAGCACGGGACTAGCGGGCCCTACGAGCAGTACTTC,CSVQHGTSGPYEQYF
NA,NA,TRBV18,TRBJ1-2,16,TGTGCCAGCTCATCGGAGAACAATAGTCCTAACTATGGCTACACCTTC,CASSSENNSPNYGYTF